This T cell receptor beta chain is drawn from a study of CXCR3-negative and CXCR3-positive naive CD8 T cells. Study as a whole: The dataset comprises 120 million to 150 million TRB reads in total, with about 1.5 +/- 0.3 million reads per library.

Study-level findings and limits: CXCR3 expression dropped partially after cryopreservation, and most assays relied on fresh PBMCs. TRB CDR3s of CXCR3-positive naive cells were more hydrophobic than those of CXCR3-negative naive cells. Whereas both naive subsets had comparably high diversity, memory CD8+ cells had much lower diversity. Comparison of naive CXCR3-negative and CXCR3-positive cells revealed similar TRBV-TRBJ usage, while memory cells differed.

As for this clonotype: What it binds is unknown.

Germline V gene sequence: CDR1 SGHTA, CDR2 FQGNSA. The CDR3 length is 14 residues. The method, 5' RACE with UMI labels, was used to prepare the TRB cDNA libraries. TCRdb reprocessed the 5' RACE reads, keeping one entry per CDR3 protein, no DNA. In total, the table holds about 150,000 distinct CDR3 sequences. The chain couples TRBV7-2 to TRBJ2-7. The sequencing input was naive CXCR3+ CD8+ T cells from blood. Subset here: CD45RO-CCR7+CD27+CD95- naive CD8+ T cells expressing CXCR3 (TNR3+). This clonotype was sampled from a human donor in good health. Some clones in this sample may be carry-over from other donors' samples. The CDR3 sequence: CASRSVSSSYEQYF.